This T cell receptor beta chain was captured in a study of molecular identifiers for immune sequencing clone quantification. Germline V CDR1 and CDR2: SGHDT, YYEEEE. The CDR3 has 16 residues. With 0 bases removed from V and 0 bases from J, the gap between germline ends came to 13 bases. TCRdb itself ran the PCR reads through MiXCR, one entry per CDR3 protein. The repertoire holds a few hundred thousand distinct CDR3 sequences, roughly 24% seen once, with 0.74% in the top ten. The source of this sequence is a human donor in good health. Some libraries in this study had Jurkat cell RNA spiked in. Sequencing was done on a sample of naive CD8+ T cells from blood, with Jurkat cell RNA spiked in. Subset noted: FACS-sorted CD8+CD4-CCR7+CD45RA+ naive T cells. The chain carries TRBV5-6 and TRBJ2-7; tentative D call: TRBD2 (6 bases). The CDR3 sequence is CASSLASAPSSYEQYF. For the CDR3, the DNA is TGTGCCAGCAGCTTGGCTAGCGCTCCCAGCTCCTACGAGCAGTACTTC.